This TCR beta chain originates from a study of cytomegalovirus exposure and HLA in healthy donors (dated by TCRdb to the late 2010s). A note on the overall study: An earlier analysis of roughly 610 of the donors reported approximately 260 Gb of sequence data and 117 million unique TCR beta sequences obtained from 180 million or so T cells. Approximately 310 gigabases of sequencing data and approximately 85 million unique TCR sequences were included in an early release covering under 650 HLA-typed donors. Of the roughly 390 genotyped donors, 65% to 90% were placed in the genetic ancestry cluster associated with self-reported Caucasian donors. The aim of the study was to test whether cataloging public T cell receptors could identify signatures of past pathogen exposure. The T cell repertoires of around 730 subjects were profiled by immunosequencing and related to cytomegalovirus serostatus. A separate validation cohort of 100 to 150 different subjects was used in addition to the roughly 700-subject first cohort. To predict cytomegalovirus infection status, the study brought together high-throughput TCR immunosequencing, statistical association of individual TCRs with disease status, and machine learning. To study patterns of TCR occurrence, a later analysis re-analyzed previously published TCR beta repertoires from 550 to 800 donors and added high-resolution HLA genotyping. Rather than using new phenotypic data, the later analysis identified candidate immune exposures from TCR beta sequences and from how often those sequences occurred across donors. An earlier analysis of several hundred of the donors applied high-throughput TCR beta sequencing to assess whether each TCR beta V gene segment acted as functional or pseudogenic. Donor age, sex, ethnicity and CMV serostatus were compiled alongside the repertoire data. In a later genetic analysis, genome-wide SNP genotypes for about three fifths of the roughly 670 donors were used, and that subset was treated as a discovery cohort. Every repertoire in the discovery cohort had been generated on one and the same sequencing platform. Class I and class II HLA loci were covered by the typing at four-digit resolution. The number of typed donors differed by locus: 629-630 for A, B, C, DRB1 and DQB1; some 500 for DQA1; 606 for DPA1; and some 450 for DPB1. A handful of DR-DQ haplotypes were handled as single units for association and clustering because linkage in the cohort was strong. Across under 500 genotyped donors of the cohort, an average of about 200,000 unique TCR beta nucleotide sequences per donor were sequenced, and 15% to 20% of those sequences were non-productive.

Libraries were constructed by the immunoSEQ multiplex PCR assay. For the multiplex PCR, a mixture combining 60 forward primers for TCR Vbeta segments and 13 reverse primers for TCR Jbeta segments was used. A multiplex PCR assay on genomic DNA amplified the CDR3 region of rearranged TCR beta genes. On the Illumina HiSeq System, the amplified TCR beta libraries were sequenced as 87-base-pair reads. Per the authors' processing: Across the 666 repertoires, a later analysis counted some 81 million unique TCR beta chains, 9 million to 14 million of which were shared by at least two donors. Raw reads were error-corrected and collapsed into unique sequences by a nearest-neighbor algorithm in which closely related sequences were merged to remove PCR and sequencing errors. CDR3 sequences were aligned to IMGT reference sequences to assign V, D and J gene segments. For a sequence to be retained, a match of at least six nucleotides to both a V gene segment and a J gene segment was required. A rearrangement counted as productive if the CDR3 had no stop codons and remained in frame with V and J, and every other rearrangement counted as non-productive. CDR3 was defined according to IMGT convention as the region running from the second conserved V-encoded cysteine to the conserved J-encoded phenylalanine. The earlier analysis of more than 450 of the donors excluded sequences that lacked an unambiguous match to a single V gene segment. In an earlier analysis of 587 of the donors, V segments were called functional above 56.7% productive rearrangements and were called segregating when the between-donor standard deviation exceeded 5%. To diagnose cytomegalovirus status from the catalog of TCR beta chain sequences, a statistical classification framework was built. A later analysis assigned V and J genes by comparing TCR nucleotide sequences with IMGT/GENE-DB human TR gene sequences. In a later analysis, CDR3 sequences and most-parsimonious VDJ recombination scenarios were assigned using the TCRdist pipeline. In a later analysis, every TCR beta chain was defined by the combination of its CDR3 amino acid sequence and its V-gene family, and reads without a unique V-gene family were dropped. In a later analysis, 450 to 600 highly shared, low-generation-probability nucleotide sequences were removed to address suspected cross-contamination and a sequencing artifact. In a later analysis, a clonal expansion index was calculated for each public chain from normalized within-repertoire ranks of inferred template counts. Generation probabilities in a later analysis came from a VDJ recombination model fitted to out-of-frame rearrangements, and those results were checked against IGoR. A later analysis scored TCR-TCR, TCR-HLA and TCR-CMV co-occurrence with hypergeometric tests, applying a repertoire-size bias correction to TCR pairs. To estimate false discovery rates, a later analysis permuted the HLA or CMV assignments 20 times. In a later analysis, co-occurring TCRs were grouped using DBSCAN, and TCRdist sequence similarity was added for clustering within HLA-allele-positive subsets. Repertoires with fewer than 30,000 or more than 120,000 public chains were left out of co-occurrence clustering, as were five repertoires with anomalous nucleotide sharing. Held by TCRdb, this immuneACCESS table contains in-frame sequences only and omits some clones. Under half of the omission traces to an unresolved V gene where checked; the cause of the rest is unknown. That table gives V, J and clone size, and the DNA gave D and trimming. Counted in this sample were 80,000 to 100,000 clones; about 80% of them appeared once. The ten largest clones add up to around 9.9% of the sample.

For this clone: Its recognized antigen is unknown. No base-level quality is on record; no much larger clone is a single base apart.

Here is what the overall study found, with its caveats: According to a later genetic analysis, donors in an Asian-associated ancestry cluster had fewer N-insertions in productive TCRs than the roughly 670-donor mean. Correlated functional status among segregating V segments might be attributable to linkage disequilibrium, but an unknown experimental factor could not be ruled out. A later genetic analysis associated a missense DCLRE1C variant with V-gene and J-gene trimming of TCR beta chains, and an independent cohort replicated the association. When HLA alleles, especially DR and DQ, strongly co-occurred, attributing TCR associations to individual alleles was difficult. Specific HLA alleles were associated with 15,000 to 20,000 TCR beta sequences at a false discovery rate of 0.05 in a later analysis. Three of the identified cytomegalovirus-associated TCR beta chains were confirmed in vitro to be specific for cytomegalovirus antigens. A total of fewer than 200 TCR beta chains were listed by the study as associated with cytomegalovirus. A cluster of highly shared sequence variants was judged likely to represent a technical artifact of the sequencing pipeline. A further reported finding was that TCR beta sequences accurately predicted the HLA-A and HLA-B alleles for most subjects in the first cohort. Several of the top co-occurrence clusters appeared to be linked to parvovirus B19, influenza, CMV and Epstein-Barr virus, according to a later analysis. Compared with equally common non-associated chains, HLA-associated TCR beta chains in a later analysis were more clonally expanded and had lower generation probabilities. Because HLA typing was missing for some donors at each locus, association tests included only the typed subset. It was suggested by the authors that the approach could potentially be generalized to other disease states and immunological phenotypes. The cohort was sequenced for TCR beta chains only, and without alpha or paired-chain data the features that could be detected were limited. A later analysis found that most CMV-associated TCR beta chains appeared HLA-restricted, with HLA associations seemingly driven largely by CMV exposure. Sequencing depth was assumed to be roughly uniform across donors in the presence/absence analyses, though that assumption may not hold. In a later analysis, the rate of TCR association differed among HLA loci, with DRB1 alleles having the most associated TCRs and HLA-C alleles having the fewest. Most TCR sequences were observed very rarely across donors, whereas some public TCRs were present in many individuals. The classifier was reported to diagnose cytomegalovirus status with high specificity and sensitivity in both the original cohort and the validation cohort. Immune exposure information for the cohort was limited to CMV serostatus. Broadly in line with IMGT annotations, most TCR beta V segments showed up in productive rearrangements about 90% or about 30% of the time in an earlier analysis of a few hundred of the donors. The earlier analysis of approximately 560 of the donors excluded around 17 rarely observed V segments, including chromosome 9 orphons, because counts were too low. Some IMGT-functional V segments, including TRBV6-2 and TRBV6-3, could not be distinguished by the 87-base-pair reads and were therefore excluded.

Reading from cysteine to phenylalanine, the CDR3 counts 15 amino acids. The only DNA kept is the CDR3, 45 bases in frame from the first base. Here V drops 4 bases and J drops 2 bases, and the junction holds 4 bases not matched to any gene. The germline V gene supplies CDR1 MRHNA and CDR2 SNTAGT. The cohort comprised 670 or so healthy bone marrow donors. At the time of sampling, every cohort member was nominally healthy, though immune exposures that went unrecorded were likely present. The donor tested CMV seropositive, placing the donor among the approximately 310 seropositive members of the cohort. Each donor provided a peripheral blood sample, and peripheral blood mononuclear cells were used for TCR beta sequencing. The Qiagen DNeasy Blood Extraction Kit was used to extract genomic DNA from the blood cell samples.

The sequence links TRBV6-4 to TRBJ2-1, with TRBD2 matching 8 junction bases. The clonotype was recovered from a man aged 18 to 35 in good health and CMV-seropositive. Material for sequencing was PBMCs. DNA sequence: TGTGCCAGCAGTGTCGCGGGGGGCCCCTACAATGAGCAGTTCTTC. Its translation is CASSVAGGPYNEQFF.